This T cell receptor (beta chain) was found in a study of blood T cell repertoires in COVID-19. Assay used: immunoSEQ multiplex PCR; TCRdb lists only in-frame clones, some missing. The sample lists approximately 140,000 clones, approximately 84% occurring once. The CDR3 totals 17 residues. The V end lost 0 bases, the J end lost 0 bases, and 13 bases lay between the germline ends. Germline V lookup: CDR1 SNHLY, CDR2 FYNNEI. The sample consisted of PBMCs or T cells enriched from blood (not recorded which). V usage is TRBV2 and J usage is TRBJ2-3; D possibly corresponds to TRBD1 (6 bases). The TCR comes from a woman between 50 and 59 years old with acute COVID-19. The CDR3: CASSEALQGQSTDTQYF. As DNA, the CDR3 is TGTGCCAGCAGTGAAGCCCTACAGGGTCAAAGCACAGATACGCAGTATTTT.